Below, 32 T cell receptor beta chains from the same sample are listed, as sequenced in a study of T-cell memory formation after mild COVID-19. TCRdb re-called the 5' RACE reads through MiXCR, storing one row per CDR3 protein. Found here are about 200,000 distinct CDR3 sequences, 15% to 20% of them singletons; the top ten hold 2% to 3%. The sample taken for sequencing was PBMCs or a T cell subset sorted from them (not recorded which). The receptors were sampled from an adult woman who had mild COVID-19 (a few samples of this study predate the infection). Cell type and time point are not known.

The chain has TRBV12-3 or TRBV12-4 and TRBJ2-7; D uncertain. The V gene lost 3 bases and the J gene lost 10 bases, with 13 bases spanning the gap. CDR3 length equals 12 residues. In DNA, the CDR3 is TGTGCCAGCAGTTTTTCCCTTAGAGAACAGTACTTC. It encodes CASSFSLREQYF.

The chain links TRBV7-6 to TRBJ2-2; no firm D call. Germline V gene data show CDR1 as SGHVS and CDR2 as FNYEAQ. The V end was cut by 5 bases, the J end by 1 base, with 11 bases between. This CDR3 has 15 amino acids. The CDR3 region has the DNA TGTGCCAGCAGCCCTTCACTCCTGAACACCGGGGAGCTGTTTTTT. Translation gives CASSPSLLNTGELFF.

The chain carries TRBV20-1 and TRBJ2-3, with D possibly matching TRBD2 (5 bases). The length of the CDR3 is 14 residues. Between the trimmed V and J ends, which lost 0 bases and 8 bases, there was a span of 15 bases. Germline V lookup: CDR1 DFQATT, CDR2 SNEGSKA (reference sequence). The CDR3 loop is CSARDGIFDGTQYF. In DNA form, the CDR3 reads TGCAGTGCTAGAGACGGGATTTTCGACGGTACGCAGTATTTT.

The rearrangement links TRBV5-1 to TRBJ1-1; TRBD1 is a possible D gene (6 bases). The germline V and J ends were trimmed by 2 bases and 0 bases, with 8 bases remaining between them. This CDR3 contains 14 residues. Germline V CDR1 and CDR2: SGHRS, YFSETQ. CDR3 sequence reads: CASSFTGMNTEAFF. The CDR3 DNA reads as TGCGCCAGCAGCTTTACAGGGATGAACACTGAAGCTTTCTTT.

This clonotype appeared many times. The genes are TRBV6-2 or TRBV6-3 and TRBJ2-7; D is undetermined. The germline V gene encodes CDR1 MNHEY and CDR2 SVGEGT. This CDR3 has 12 amino acids. V lost 6 bases and J 3 bases, leaving 9 bases between the germline ends. For the CDR3, the DNA is TGTGCCAGCAGAAAGGACGGCTACGAGCAGTACTTC. This sequence encodes CASRKDGYEQYF.

This clonotype was detected a few times. The rearrangement uses TRBV3-1 and TRBJ1-2; D ambiguous. The CDR3 runs to 15 residues. The V end was cut by 0 bases, the J end by 7 bases, with 15 bases between. Germline V CDR1 and CDR2: LGHDT, YNNKEL (reference sequence). CDR3: CASSQERRTVGGYTF. CDR3 DNA: TGTGCCAGCAGCCAAGAGAGACGGACTGTCGGTGGCTACACCTTC.

The V gene is TRBV6-5, the J gene TRBJ1-1; perhaps TRBD1 as D (5 bases). The CDR3 extends over 15 amino acids. Looked up from germline, CDR1 is MNHEY and CDR2 is SVGAGI. Between the trimmed V and J ends, which lost 7 bases and 0 bases, there was a span of 15 bases. The CDR3 loop is CASNTRGKMNTEAFF. As DNA, the CDR3 is TGTGCCAGCAACACCCGGGGGAAGATGAACACTGAAGCTTTCTTT.

The chain recombines TRBV30 with TRBJ2-1; TRBD1 matches 7 bases. The CDR3 extends over 16 amino acids. Germline CDR1 is GTSNPN and CDR2 is SVGIG (reference sequence). Trimming at V came to 2 bases and at J to 6 bases, leaving 13 bases not matched to a gene. CDR3 protein: CAWSLSGQLRVNEQFF. The DNA of the CDR3 is TGTGCCTGGAGTTTGTCGGGACAGCTTAGGGTCAATGAGCAGTTCTTC.

This chain joins TRBV6-2 or TRBV6-3 and TRBJ2-4; 9 bases match TRBD2. Trimming cost V 5 bases and J 0 bases; bases outside gene matches: 14. This CDR3 is 19 amino acids long. Germline assignment: CDR1 MNHEY and CDR2 SVGEGT. Written as DNA, the CDR3 is TGTGCCAGCAGTCGCGTACCAGCGGGAGGCACCTTAGCCAAAAACATTCAGTACTTC. Its protein product is CASSRVPAGGTLAKNIQYF.

Here the CDR3 reads CASSLGRGLSTDTQYF. The CDR3 region has the DNA TGTGCCAGCAGTTTGGGTAGGGGGCTTAGCACAGATACGCAGTATTTT. The chain has TRBV12-3 or TRBV12-4 and TRBJ2-3, with 7 bases identical to TRBD1. This CDR3 contains 16 residues. With V trimmed by 3 bases and J by 0 bases, 6 bases remained unmatched.

The V and J genes are TRBV20-1 and TRBJ1-2; a weak D match, TRBD1 (5 bases). CDR1 and CDR2 from the germline V gene are DFQATT and SNEGSKA (reference sequence). V was shortened by 5 bases and J by 0 bases, with 16 bases between the two germline ends. This CDR3 comprises 15 residues. The CDR3 sequence: CSARGGTFPNYGYTF. The CDR3 nucleotides read TGCAGTGCTCGGGGAGGGACTTTTCCTAACTATGGCTACACCTTC.

This chain joins TRBV4-3 and TRBJ1-3; no clear D gene. V lost 0 bases and J 0 bases, leaving 6 bases between the germline ends. This CDR3 is built from 15 residues. The germline gives CDR1 LGHNA, CDR2 YSLEER. CDR3 bases: TGCGCCAGCAGCCAAGATCTAAGCTCTGGAAACACCATATATTTT. Translating it yields CASSQDLSSGNTIYF.

This clonotype appeared a single time. This sequence joins TRBV7-6 and TRBJ2-3, with D unresolved. The CDR3 spans 16 residues. Germline V gene lookup returns CDR1 SGHVS and CDR2 FNYEAQ. V was cut by 1 base and J by 6 bases, with 17 bases left in between. The CDR3 loop is CASSLEGRPHSDTQYF. The CDR3 nucleotides are TGTGCCAGCAGCTTAGAAGGACGGCCGCATTCGGATACGCAGTATTTT.

This clonotype was found many times. This chain connects TRBV2 to TRBJ1-1, with TRBD1 as a possible D gene (5 bases). V was clipped by 1 base and J by 0 bases, with 15 bases between them. The CDR3 has 17 residues. Germline CDR1 reads SNHLY; CDR2 reads FYNNEI. CDR3 sequence: CASSEEAGMNMNTEAFF. The CDR3 DNA reads as TGTGCCAGCAGTGAAGAGGCAGGGATGAACATGAACACTGAAGCTTTCTTT. The complete variable domain, with remaining parts taken from reference TRBV2 and TRBJ1-1, reads EPEVTQTPSHQVTQMGQEVILRCVPISNHLYFYWYRQILGQKVEFLVSFYNNEISEKSEIFDDQFSVERPDGSNFTLKIRSTKLEDSAMYFCASSEEAGMNMNTEAFFGQGTRLTVV.

The chain joins TRBV19 to TRBJ1-3; D gene uncertain. Trimming pared 3 bases from V and 1 base from J, leaving 7 bases between. The V gene's germline CDR1 is LNHDA and CDR2 SQIVND (reference sequence). This CDR3 comprises 14 residues. The CDR3 region has the DNA TGTGCCAGTAGTATGGATGGATCTGGAAACACCATATATTTT. Amino acid sequence: CASSMDGSGNTIYF.

The V call is TRBV12-3 or TRBV12-4, the J call TRBJ1-2; 11 bases fit TRBD1. V trimming: 6 bases; J trimming: 4 bases; junction bases outside the gene matches: 7. CDR3 length equals 15 residues. The CDR3 sequence is CASRSTGTGGYGYTF. The CDR3 DNA is TGTGCCAGCAGGTCGACCGGGACAGGGGGCTATGGCTACACCTTC.

V is TRBV12-3 or TRBV12-4 and J is TRBJ1-6, with 10 bases lining up with TRBD1. The CDR3 length is 13 residues. Germline trimming cut 6 bases from V and 16 bases from J; bases unmatched to any gene: 9. CDR3 sequence (DNA): TGTGCCAGCAGCCCCCCGGGACAGGGGAATCTCCACTTT. As protein: CASSPPGQGNLHF.

This clonotype was detected a few times. The gene calls are TRBV20-1 and TRBJ2-1; D gene unclear. V was shortened by 2 bases and J by 7 bases, with 9 bases between the two germline ends. Germline V gene lookup returns CDR1 DFQATT and CDR2 SNEGSKA (reference sequence). The CDR3 loop spans 12 amino acids. In DNA, the CDR3 is TGCAGTGCTAGAAATCTTCTGAATGAGCAGTTCTTC. Its translation is CSARNLLNEQFF.

The rearrangement uses TRBV5-5 and TRBJ2-7; TRBD1 matches 8 bases. The CDR3 runs 15 residues. After removal of 4 bases from V and 3 bases from J, the junction contained 9 bases not matched to a gene. CDR1 and CDR2 (germline): SGHKS, YYEKEE (reference sequence). The chain's CDR3 is CASSTTGTGVYEQYF. CDR3 bases: TGTGCCAGCAGCACCACCGGGACAGGAGTCTACGAGCAGTACTTC. Full variable domain (outside the CDR3, taken from reference TRBV5-5 and TRBJ2-7): DAGVTQSPTHLIKTRGQQVTLRCSPISGHKSVSWYQQVLGQGPQFIFQYYEKEERGRGNFPDRFSARQFPNYSSELNVNALLLGDSALYLCASSTTGTGVYEQYFGPGTRLTVT.

In this sample, this clonotype turned up a few times. The chain links TRBV11-2 to TRBJ2-1; TRBD2 agrees at 8 bases. The trim removed 3 bases at V and 0 bases at J, leaving 7 bases unmatched. The CDR3 extends over 17 amino acids. Germline CDR1 reads SGHAT; CDR2 reads FQNNGV. CDR3 nucleotide sequence: TGTGCCAGCAGCTTTCGGACTAGCTCAAACTCCTACAATGAGCAGTTCTTC. Its protein is CASSFRTSSNSYNEQFF.

This clonotype has just a few counts. The gene calls are TRBV11-1 and TRBJ2-3; 11 nucleotides align to TRBD2. This CDR3 is 16 amino acids long. CDR1 and CDR2 from the germline V gene are SGHAT and FQDESV (reference sequence). The J segment lost 8 bases and the V segment lost 5 bases, leaving 12 bases of the junction unmatched. For the CDR3, the DNA is TGTGCCAGCAGCGCCGGAGGGACTAGCGGTTCGGGTACGCAGTATTTT. Amino acids: CASSAGGTSGSGTQYF.

This clonotype has a count of ten or more. This sequence joins TRBV20-1 and TRBJ2-7, with D possibly TRBD2 on 7 matching bases. The germline V gene has CDR1 DFQATT and CDR2 SNEGSKA (reference sequence). The CDR3 is 16 amino acids. V lost 6 bases to trimming and J lost 1 base, with 22 bases between them. The chain's CDR3 is CSAGGGSVGPSYEQYF. In DNA, the CDR3 is TGCAGTGCGGGGGGGGGCTCGGTTGGCCCATCCTACGAGCAGTACTTC.

This clonotype was observed a few times. CDR3 residues: CASSLGRGLGEKLFF. The CDR3 DNA sequence: TGTGCCAGCAGCTTAGGGAGGGGGCTAGGGGAAAAACTGTTTTTT. This sequence joins TRBV7-2 and TRBJ1-4; TRBD1 matches 7 bases. Germline CDR1 SGHTA, CDR2 FQGNSA. The ends lost 1 base at V and 8 bases at J; junction bases unmatched: 7. This CDR3 contains 15 residues.

The rearrangement joins TRBV12-5 to TRBJ1-2; possibly TRBD1 for D (6 bases). CDR1 is LGHNT, CDR2 FRNRAP, per germline. V was clipped by 0 bases and J by 5 bases, with 10 bases between them. There are 14 residues in the CDR3. CDR3: CASGLVLTGYGYTF. The CDR3 DNA reads as TGTGCTAGTGGTTTGGTACTTACAGGGTATGGCTACACCTTC.

This clonotype was counted a few times. This rearrangement joins TRBV10-3 to TRBJ2-7; 12 bases match TRBD2. Germline V gene data show CDR1 as ENHRY and CDR2 as SYGVKD. The junction had 1 base not matched to a gene; V was cut back by 0 bases and J by 4 bases. This CDR3 is 15 amino acids long. This CDR3 is CAISESGTSGYEQYF. CDR3 nucleotides: TGTGCCATCAGTGAGTCGGGGACTAGCGGGTACGAGCAGTACTTC.

This chain connects TRBV19 to TRBJ1-6; no definite D call. This CDR3 is built from 15 residues. Germline V lookup: CDR1 LNHDA, CDR2 SQIVND (reference sequence). Trimming stripped 7 bases from V and 0 bases from J, with 10 bases between. In DNA, the CDR3 is TGTGCCAGTAAAGTGTCTTACTCCTATAATTCACCCCTCCACTTT. Encoded protein: CASKVSYSYNSPLHF.

V is TRBV7-2 and J is TRBJ2-1; D possibly corresponds to TRBD2 (5 bases). V was cut by 4 bases and J by 2 bases, with 12 bases left in between. Germline lookup yields CDR1 SGHTA and CDR2 FQGNSA. This CDR3 spans 15 amino acids. Here the CDR3 reads CASSWSGWTYNEQFF. CDR3 DNA: TGTGCCAGCAGCTGGAGCGGATGGACCTACAATGAGCAGTTCTTC.

The chain has TRBV19 and TRBJ2-3; TRBD2 aligns across 8 bases. CDR1 LNHDA and CDR2 SQIVND come from the germline V gene (reference sequence). This CDR3 has 16 residues. With V trimmed by 2 bases and J by 5 bases, 9 bases remained unmatched. This CDR3 reads CASSISYAGGRDTQYF. CDR3 nucleotide sequence: TGTGCCAGTAGTATATCCTATGCGGGAGGTCGAGATACGCAGTATTTT.

V is TRBV10-3 and J is TRBJ2-1; 7 bases agree with TRBD2. CDR3 length: 16 residues. The V gene's germline CDR1 is ENHRY and CDR2 SYGVKD. V lost 6 bases and J lost 6; bases outside the gene matches: 14. The chain's CDR3 is CAISPTGLAETNEQFF. CDR3 in DNA: TGTGCCATCAGCCCCACGGGCCTAGCGGAGACCAATGAGCAGTTCTTC.

The genes are TRBV7-3 and TRBJ1-2; no reliable D call. The length of the CDR3 is 13 residues. Germline CDR1 is SGHTA and CDR2 is FQGTGA. The V end was cut by 2 bases, the J end by 4 bases, with 8 bases between. The CDR3 DNA is TGTGCCAGCAGCTTACAGGAAGGCTATGGCTACACCTTC. Its protein product is CASSLQEGYGYTF.

V usage is TRBV10-2 and J usage is TRBJ2-3, with TRBD2 matching 10 bases. Looked up from germline, CDR1 is WSHSY and CDR2 is SAAADI. The CDR3 sequence is 15 residues long. CDR3 sequence: CVGGGASGGTDTQYF. The CDR3 nucleotides are TGCGTCGGCGGAGGGGCTAGCGGGGGAACAGATACGCAGTATTTT.

V is TRBV12-3 or TRBV12-4 and J is TRBJ2-3; 10 bases are shared with TRBD2. The CDR3 sequence is 16 residues long. V gave up 5 bases and J gave up 3 bases; unmatched junction bases: 8. The CDR3, as DNA: TGTGCCAGCAGTCGTTTACCGGGACTAGCGACAGATACGCAGTATTTT. Translating it yields CASSRLPGLATDTQYF.